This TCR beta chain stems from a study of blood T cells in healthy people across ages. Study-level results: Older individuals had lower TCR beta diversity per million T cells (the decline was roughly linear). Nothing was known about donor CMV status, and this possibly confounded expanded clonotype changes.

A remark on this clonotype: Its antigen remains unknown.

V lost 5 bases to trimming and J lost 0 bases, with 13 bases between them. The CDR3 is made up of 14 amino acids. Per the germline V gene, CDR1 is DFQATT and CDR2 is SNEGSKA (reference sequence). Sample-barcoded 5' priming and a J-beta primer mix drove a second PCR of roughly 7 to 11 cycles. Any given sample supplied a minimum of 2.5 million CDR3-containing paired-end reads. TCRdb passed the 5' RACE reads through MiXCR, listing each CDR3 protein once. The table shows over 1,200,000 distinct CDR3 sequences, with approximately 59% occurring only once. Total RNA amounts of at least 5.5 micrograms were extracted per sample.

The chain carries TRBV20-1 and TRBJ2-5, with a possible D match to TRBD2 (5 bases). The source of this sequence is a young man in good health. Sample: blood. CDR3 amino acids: CSASGRNYQETQYF. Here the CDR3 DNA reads TGCAGTGCTTCGGGAAGAAATTACCAAGAGACCCAGTACTTC.